This TCR beta chain was identified during a study of PD-1 and CTLA-4 blockade in melanoma. TCRdb keeps only in-frame clones here, not all; method: immunoSEQ multiplex PCR. The sample lists approximately 17,000 clones; around 70% were seen once. The length of the CDR3 is 13 residues. In germline, CDR1 is PRHDT, CDR2 FYEKMQ (reference sequence). V shed 2 bases and J shed 0 bases, with 4 bases lying between them. The chain is built from TRBV13 and TRBJ1-1; D unclear. The sequencing used CD8+ T cells from peripheral blood, collected before anti-PD-1 treatment. The sequence derives from a human donor with melanoma. CDR3 region: CASSLRVNTEAFF. CDR3 in DNA: TGTGCCAGCAGCTTAAGGGTGAACACTGAAGCTTTCTTT.